A selection of T cell receptor beta chains follows, all from one sample in a study of post-analysis software for immune sequencing data. Each CDR3 protein gets one entry after TCRdb re-called the PCR reads with MiXCR. The table includes around 400,000 distinct CDR3 sequences, less than 35% detected once. The sequenced sample was blood. These receptors all come from a girl aged 5 to 17 with multiple sclerosis. Both conserved end residues are part of each CDR3. Fields, in order: J gene, V gene, clone size, CDR3 protein. Expanded clones get a size class; other rows say once, few or many, or leave the size out.

TRBJ2-1,TRBV7-3,NA,CASSLDSGGAGNEQFF
TRBJ1-1,TRBV7-9,NA,CASSGGDGNTEAFF
NA,TRBV6-1,NA,CASSSGTGTQYF
TRBJ1-1,TRBV27,NA,CASSPGGRGTEAFF
TRBJ2-3,TRBV6-2/TRBV6-3,few,CASRPLRGPRTDTQYF
TRBJ2-6,TRBV7-2,few,CASSSPPAGANVLTF
TRBJ1-2,TRBV12-3/TRBV12-4,NA,CASSFGQGENTF
TRBJ2-1,TRBV7-9,NA,CASSSRGGGTYNEQFF
TRBJ2-4,TRBV12-3/TRBV12-4,NA,CASSFWGRGTGEDVAKNIQYF
TRBJ2-4,TRBV7-9,NA,CASSPGGQGKYF
TRBJ2-2,TRBV7-2,NA,CASSTRRTGKTGELFF
TRBJ2-3,TRBV7-3,NA,CASSSPSVADTQYF
TRBJ2-5,TRBV28,once,CASSSLLSLQETQYF
TRBJ2-1,TRBV12-3/TRBV12-4,few,CASSHPGAGGFYNEQFF
TRBJ2-7,TRBV3-1,NA,CASSHGQFYEQYF
TRBJ1-5,TRBV7-9,few,CASSREGDQPQHF
TRBJ1-6,TRBV4-1,few,CASSVRTYNSPLHF
TRBJ2-3,TRBV5-6,NA,CASSPAGVISQYF
TRBJ1-1,TRBV6-1,few,CASSEQQTVNTEAFF
TRBJ2-1,TRBV20-1,NA,CSPSVGGSYNEQFF
TRBJ2-7,TRBV20-1,few,CSAIHRTTSYEQYF
TRBJ2-3,TRBV12-3/TRBV12-4,NA,CASSCGGSTDAQYF